This record concerns one TCR beta chain sequence. Its antigen remains unidentified. This entry is derived from a study of cytomegalovirus exposure and HLA in healthy donors. The study's findings and limits: A few chains linked to CMV were shown in vitro to be specific for CMV antigens. It was likely that a cluster of highly shared sequence variants was a sequencing artifact.

V was pared by 4 bases and J by 0 bases, with 5 bases of the junction left unmatched. Germline CDR1 and CDR2: MNHEY and SVGAGI. The CDR3 is 16 amino acids. The PCR ran on 60 Vbeta and 13 Jbeta primers. TCRdb keeps only in-frame clones here, not all; method: immunoSEQ multiplex PCR. This table has under 200,000 clones, about 80% appearing once. This rearrangement joins TRBV6-5 to TRBJ2-1; TRBD2 matches 8 bases. The clonotype originates from a woman aged 50 to 65 in good health and CMV-seropositive. Sequencing was done on a sample of PBMCs. The CDR3 nucleotides read TGTGCCAGCAGTTCCTTAGCGGGGAGCTCCTACAATGAGCAGTTCTTC. This codes for CASSSLAGSSYNEQFF.